The sequence of this T cell receptor beta chain was determined in a study of shared clonotypes between healthy human individuals. This table comes from immunoSEQ multiplex PCR, and its TCRdb copy is limited to in-frame clones, with some not included. Altogether some 1.4 million clones are present, more than 95% being singletons, with the ten largest covering about 1%. Notes on the study in general: A reduction in generation probabilities was seen for non-shared clonotypes relative to those shared by all four donors. Represented diversity, genetic and exposure-history alike, was limited by few donors.

CDR1 is MDHEN, CDR2 SYDVKM, per germline. This CDR3 contains 12 residues. Trimming left V 7 bases short and J 2 bases short, with 7 bases between. Worth noting for this clone: Its antigen is currently unknown.

The source of this sequence is a man aged 30 to 39 in good health. The material sequenced was naive CD4+ T cells sorted from blood. Subset denoted: CD45RA+ positively selected. The V call is TRBV28, the J call TRBJ2-3; the D is unclear. CDR3 amino acids: CASTQTTDTQYF. The DNA of the CDR3 is TGTGCCAGCACCCAGACCACAGATACGCAGTATTTT.